These T cell receptor beta chains were read from a single sample in a study of resident and recirculating memory T cells in vitiligo. Generated by immunoSEQ multiplex PCR, the TCRdb table keeps only in-frame clones and is missing some. This table holds tens of thousands of clones, roughly nine tenths found once. The source material was blood. Receptors were obtained from a male donor with vitiligo. Each CDR3 is given with its conserved first and last residue.

V: TRBV27
J: TRBJ2-3
CDR3: CASSPTPRASTDTQYF

V: TRBV4-2
J: TRBJ2-7
CDR3: CASSQNPGQGRYEQYF

V: TRBV2
J: TRBJ2-1
CDR3: CASNAGTYNEQFF

V: TRBV29-1
J: TRBJ2-7
CDR3: CSVDSSVRDEQYF

V: TRBV28
J: TRBJ2-7
CDR3: CASSLEASEFYEQYF

V: TRBV13
J: TRBJ2-1
CDR3: CASSFLQGVGTSGGYEQFF

V: TRBV25-1
J: TRBJ1-2
CDR3: CASSEAGGGIHTF

V: TRBV5-1
J: TRBJ2-7
CDR3: CASSFRTGNYEQYF

V: TRBV19
J: TRBJ2-7
CDR3: CASTAGPSYEQYF

V: TRBV15
J: TRBJ2-1
CDR3: CATSRDRHSYNEQFF

V: TRBV7-9
J: TRBJ2-7
CDR3: CASSSTSGNYEQYF

V: TRBV5-1
J: TRBJ2-5
CDR3: CASSLGTLETQYF

V: TRBV9
J: TRBJ2-6
CDR3: CASSVGLPSSGANVLTF

V: TRBV4-2
J: TRBJ2-3
CDR3: CASSQVLGGDTQYF

V: TRBV6-5
J: TRBJ1-2
CDR3: CASSYGEGPETF

V: TRBV5-1
J: TRBJ1-1
CDR3: CASSLAGQGGTEAFF

V: TRBV9
J: TRBJ2-2
CDR3: CASSVEQGGGELFF

V: TRBV28
J: TRBJ2-3
CDR3: CASSLYGQPTDTQYF

V: TRBV7-8
J: TRBJ2-7
CDR3: CASSPASGRAFYEQYF

V: TRBV4-1
J: TRBJ2-5
CDR3: CASSQDRSSETQYF

V: TRBV6-5
J: TRBJ2-1
CDR3: CASSTGTAFNEQFF

V: TRBV30
J: TRBJ1-2
CDR3: CAWSGSLRGTLYGYTF

V: TRBV10-3
J: TRBJ2-7
CDR3: CAISASTGTGEKGEQYF

V: TRBV5-1
J: TRBJ2-7
CDR3: CASSGGTTDEQYF

V: TRBV7-2
J: TRBJ2-3
CDR3: CASSLGREDTQYF

V: TRBV11-2
J: TRBJ2-7
CDR3: CASSLDKPYEQYF

V: TRBV5-1
J: TRBJ2-5
CDR3: CASSLAPLAGGQETQYF

V: TRBV18
J: TRBJ1-2
CDR3: CASSPGQGKNYGYTF

V: TRBV6-5
J: TRBJ2-2
CDR3: CASSYSVSSGELFF

V: TRBV9
J: TRBJ2-3
CDR3: CASSERDRVLDTQYF

V: TRBV6-5
J: TRBJ1-2
CDR3: CASSYPEGHGNYGYTF

V: TRBV28
J: TRBJ2-7
CDR3: CASSLTGLAAHKQYF

V: TRBV30
J: TRBJ2-1
CDR3: CAWTSGINEQFF

V: TRBV2
J: TRBJ2-7
CDR3: CASSEALRVEQYF

V: TRBV7-9
J: TRBJ2-7
CDR3: CASSLTDRAEQYF

V: TRBV7-9
J: TRBJ2-1
CDR3: CASSLGYGSGSYNEQFF

V: TRBV9
J: TRBJ2-1
CDR3: CASSPRLAGVYNEQFF

V: TRBV11-2
J: TRBJ2-3
CDR3: CASSSIRQGGPHF

V: TRBV6-6
J: TRBJ1-1
CDR3: CASSQRARGWYTEAFF

V: TRBV10-1
J: TRBJ2-7
CDR3: CASSDPGTGPYEQYF

V: TRBV4-3
J: TRBJ1-2
CDR3: CASSQGRLITNYGYTF